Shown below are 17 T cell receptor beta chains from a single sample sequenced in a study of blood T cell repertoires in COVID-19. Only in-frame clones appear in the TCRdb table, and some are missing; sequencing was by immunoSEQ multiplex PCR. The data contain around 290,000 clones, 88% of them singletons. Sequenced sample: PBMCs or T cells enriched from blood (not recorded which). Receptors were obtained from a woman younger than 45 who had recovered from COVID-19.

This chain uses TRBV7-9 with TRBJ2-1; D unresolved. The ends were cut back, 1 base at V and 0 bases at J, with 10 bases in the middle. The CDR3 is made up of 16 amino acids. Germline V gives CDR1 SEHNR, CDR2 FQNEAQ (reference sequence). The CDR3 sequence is CASSLVSRSSYNEQFF. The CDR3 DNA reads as TGTGCCAGCAGCTTAGTTTCCCGGAGCTCCTACAATGAGCAGTTCTTC.

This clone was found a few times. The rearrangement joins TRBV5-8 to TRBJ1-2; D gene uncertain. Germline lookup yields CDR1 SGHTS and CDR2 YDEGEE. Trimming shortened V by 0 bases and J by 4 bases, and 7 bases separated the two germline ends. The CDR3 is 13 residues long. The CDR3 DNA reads TGTGCCAGCAGCTTGGTGGCAGTCTATGGCTACACCTTC. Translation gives CASSLVAVYGYTF.

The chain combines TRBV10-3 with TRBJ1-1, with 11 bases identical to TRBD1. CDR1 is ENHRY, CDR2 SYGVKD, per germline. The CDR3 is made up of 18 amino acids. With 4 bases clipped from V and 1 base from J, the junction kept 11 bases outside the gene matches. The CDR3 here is CAISASSGQGGKNTEAFF. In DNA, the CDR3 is TGTGCCATCAGTGCCTCCTCGGGACAGGGGGGAAAGAACACTGAAGCTTTCTTT.

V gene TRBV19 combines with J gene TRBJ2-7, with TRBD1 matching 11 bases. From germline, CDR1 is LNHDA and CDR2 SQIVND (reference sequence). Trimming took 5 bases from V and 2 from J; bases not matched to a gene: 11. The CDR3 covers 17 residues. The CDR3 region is CASSSRGTGGITYEQYF. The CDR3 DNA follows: TGTGCCAGTAGTTCACGGGGGACAGGGGGAATAACCTACGAGCAGTACTTC.

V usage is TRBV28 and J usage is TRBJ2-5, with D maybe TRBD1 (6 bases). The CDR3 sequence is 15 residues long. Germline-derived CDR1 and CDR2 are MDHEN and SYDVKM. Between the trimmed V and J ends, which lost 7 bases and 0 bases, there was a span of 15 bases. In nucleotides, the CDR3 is TGTGCCAGCACCGAGGGGGTTCGGTACCAAGAGACCCAGTACTTC. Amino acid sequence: CASTEGVRYQETQYF.

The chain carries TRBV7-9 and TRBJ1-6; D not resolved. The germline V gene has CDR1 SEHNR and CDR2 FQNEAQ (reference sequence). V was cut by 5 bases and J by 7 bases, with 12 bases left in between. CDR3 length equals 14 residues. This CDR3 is CASSPDITNSPLHF. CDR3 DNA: TGTGCCAGCAGCCCCGACATTACAAATTCACCCCTCCACTTT.

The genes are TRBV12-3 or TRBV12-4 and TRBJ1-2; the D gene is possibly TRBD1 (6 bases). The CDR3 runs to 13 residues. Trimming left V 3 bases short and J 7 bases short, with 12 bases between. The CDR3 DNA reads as TGTGCCAGCAGTTTGGCCCCCAGGGGTGGCTACACCTTC. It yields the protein CASSLAPRGGYTF.

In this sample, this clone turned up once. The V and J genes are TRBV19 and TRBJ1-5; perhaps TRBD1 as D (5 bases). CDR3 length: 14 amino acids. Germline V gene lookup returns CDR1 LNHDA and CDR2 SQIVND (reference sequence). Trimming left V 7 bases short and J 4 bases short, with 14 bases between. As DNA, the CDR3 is TGTGCCAGTACAGTCAGGGCAATGAATCAGCCCCAGCATTTT. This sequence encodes CASTVRAMNQPQHF.

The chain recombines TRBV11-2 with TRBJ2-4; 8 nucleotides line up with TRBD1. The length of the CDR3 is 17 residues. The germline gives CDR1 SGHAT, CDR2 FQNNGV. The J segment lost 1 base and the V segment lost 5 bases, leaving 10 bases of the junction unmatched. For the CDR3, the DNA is TGTGCCAGCAGCCGAGTCCAGGGGGCGCGGGCCAAAAACATTCAGTACTTC. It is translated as CASSRVQGARAKNIQYF.

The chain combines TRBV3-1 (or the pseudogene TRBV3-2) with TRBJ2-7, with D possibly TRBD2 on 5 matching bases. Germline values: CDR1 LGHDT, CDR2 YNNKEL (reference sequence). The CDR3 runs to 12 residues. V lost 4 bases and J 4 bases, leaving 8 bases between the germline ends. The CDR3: CASSLTRYEQYF. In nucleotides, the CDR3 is TGTGCCAGCAGCCTCACTAGGTACGAGCAGTACTTC.

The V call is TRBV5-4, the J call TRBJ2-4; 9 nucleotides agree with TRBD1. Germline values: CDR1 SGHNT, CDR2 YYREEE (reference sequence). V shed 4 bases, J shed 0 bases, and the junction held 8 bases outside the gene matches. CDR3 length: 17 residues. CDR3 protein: CASSETGGPLAKNIQYF. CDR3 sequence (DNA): TGTGCCAGCAGCGAGACAGGGGGGCCGCTAGCCAAAAACATTCAGTACTTC.

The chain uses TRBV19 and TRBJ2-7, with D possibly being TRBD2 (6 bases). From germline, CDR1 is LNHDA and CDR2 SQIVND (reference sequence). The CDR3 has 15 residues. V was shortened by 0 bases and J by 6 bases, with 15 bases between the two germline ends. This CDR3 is CASSIDPGGLPEQYF. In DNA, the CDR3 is TGTGCCAGTAGTATAGATCCCGGGGGTCTCCCCGAGCAGTACTTC.

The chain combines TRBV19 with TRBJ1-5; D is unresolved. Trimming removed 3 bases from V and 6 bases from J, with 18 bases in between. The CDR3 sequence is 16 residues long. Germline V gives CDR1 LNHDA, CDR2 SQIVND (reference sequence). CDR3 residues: CASSIGQERLGQPQHF. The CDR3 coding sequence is TGTGCCAGTAGTATCGGCCAGGAGCGGCTCGGTCAGCCCCAGCATTTT.

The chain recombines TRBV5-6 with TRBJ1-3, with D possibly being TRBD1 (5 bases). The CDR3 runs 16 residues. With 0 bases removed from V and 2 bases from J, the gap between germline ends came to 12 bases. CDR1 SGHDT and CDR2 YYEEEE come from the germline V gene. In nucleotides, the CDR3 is TGTGCCAGCAGCTTGGAGCCAGGGCGACCTGGAAACACCATATATTTT. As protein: CASSLEPGRPGNTIYF.

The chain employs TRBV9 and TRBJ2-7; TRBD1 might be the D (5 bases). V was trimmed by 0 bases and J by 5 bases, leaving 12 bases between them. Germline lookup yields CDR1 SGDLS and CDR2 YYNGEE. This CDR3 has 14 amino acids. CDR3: CASSVAPRAHEQYF. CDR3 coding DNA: TGTGCCAGCAGCGTAGCCCCCAGGGCCCACGAGCAGTACTTC.

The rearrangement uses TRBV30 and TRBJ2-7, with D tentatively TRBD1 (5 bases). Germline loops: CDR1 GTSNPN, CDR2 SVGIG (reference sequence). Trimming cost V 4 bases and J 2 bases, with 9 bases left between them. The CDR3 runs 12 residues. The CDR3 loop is CAWMQGTYEQYF. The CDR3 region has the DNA TGTGCCTGGATGCAGGGCACCTACGAGCAGTACTTC.

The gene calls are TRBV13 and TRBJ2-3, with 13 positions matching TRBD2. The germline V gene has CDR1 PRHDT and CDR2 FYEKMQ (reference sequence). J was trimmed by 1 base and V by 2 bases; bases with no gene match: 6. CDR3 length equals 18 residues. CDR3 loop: CASSLRTSGGAGTDTQYF. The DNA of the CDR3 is TGTGCCAGCAGCTTACGCACTAGCGGGGGGGCGGGCACAGATACGCAGTATTTT.